The source of this T cell receptor beta chain is a study of early T cells in non-severe SARS-CoV-2 infection. Deletions cut 8 bases from V and 2 bases from J, with 14 bases between. Germline CDR1 is SGHVS and CDR2 is FNYEAQ. This CDR3 has 14 residues. TCRdb reprocessed the 5' RACE reads with MiXCR, giving one entry per CDR3 protein. The sample yields tens of thousands of distinct CDR3 sequences, over 12% seen once. The sample consisted of whole blood. The clonotype comes from an adult who was a healthcare worker with PCR-confirmed SARS-CoV-2 infection or an uninfected control (not recorded which). The gene calls are TRBV7-6 and TRBJ2-3, with a tentative D call TRBD1 (6 bases). CDR3 sequence (DNA): TGTGCCAGCGGAAAAGGACAGCTCACAGATACGCAGTATTTT. It translates to CASGKGQLTDTQYF.